What follows are 18 T cell receptor beta chains derived from one specimen sequenced in a study of identical twins' blood T cells. TCRdb re-called the 5' RACE reads with MiXCR, one entry per CDR3 protein. The profile shows a few hundred thousand distinct CDR3 sequences, over 25% of them singletons. The sequenced sample was PBMCs. All receptors derive from a woman aged 18-55 years in good health.

The chain is built from TRBV4-3 and TRBJ2-7, with TRBD2 identical over 10 bases. The J segment lost 3 bases and the V segment lost 3 bases, leaving 5 bases of the junction unmatched. CDR3 size: 15 residues. CDR1 is LGHNA and CDR2 is YSLEER in the germline V gene. Written as DNA, the CDR3 is TGCGCCAGCAGCCAGTACTCTAGCGGGAGCTACGAGCAGTACTTC. It is translated as CASSQYSSGSYEQYF.

This clonotype came up a few times. The chain uses TRBV20-1 and TRBJ2-3, with 9 bases identical to TRBD2. Germline CDR1 reads DFQATT; CDR2 reads SNEGSKA (reference sequence). V was pared by 4 bases and J by 2 bases, with 7 bases of the junction left unmatched. The CDR3 totals 15 residues. The CDR3 reads CSATSTSGYTDTQYF. The DNA for the CDR3 is TGCAGTGCTACCTCGACTAGCGGATACACAGATACGCAGTATTTT.

This clonotype has a handful of counts. The rearrangement links TRBV25-1 to TRBJ1-5; D not certain. Deletions cut 1 base from V and 7 bases from J, with 5 bases between. Germline V gives CDR1 MGHDK, CDR2 SYGVNS. The length of the CDR3 is 12 residues. The CDR3 spells CASSESFQPQHF. The CDR3 DNA sequence: TGTGCCAGCAGTGAATCTTTCCAGCCCCAGCATTTT.

The chain carries TRBV2 and TRBJ1-1; D is ambiguous. The CDR3 runs to 13 residues. CDR1 and CDR2 (germline): SNHLY, FYNNEI. V was clipped by 8 bases and J by 0 bases, with 10 bases between them. The CDR3 bases are TGTGCCAGCGGGGAAGAGATGAACACTGAAGCTTTCTTT. Translation gives CASGEEMNTEAFF.

The CDR3: CAINRGQGAAEAFF. In nucleotides, the CDR3 is TGTGCCATCAATAGGGGACAGGGGGCGGCTGAAGCTTTCTTT. V is TRBV10-3 and J is TRBJ1-1, with 12 bases identical to TRBD1. In germline, CDR1 is ENHRY, CDR2 SYGVKD. The CDR3 covers 14 residues. With 7 bases clipped from V and 6 bases from J, the junction kept 6 bases outside the gene matches.

This clonotype was counted only a few times. The J gene is TRBJ1-4, the V gene TRBV7-9; perhaps TRBD1 as D (6 bases). There are 16 residues in the CDR3. Germline lookup yields CDR1 SEHNR and CDR2 FQNEAQ (reference sequence). V gave up 4 bases and J gave up 0 bases, with 12 bases separating them. In DNA, the CDR3 is TGTGCCAGCAGCTACCTTGGGGGCGCAACTAATGAAAAACTGTTTTTT. Protein product: CASSYLGGATNEKLFF. The whole variable domain, filled in from reference TRBV7-9 and TRBJ1-4, reads DTGVSQNPRHKITKRGQNVTFRCDPISEHNRLYWYRQTLGQGPEFLTYFQNEAQLEKSRLLSDRFSAERPKGSFSTLEIQRTEQGDSAMYLCASSYLGGATNEKLFFGSGTQLSVL.

This clonotype was counted between two and nine times. CDR3 DNA: TGTGCCAGCAGACACCCGGGACTGGGGGCCTACTCACCCCTCCACTTT. Translated, it gives CASRHPGLGAYSPLHF. V and J are TRBV7-2 and TRBJ1-6; D is perhaps TRBD1 (6 bases). Per germline, CDR1 SGHTA and CDR2 FQGNSA. The CDR3 covers 16 residues. V was pared by 6 bases and J by 10 bases, with 22 bases between.

This clonotype was picked up a small number of times. The chain recombines TRBV7-9 with TRBJ1-4; D gene ambiguous. Trimming removed 5 bases at V and 8 bases at J, with 9 bases between. The CDR3 runs to 12 residues. From germline, CDR1 is SEHNR and CDR2 FQNEAQ (reference sequence). The chain's CDR3 is CASSRTEEKLFF. CDR3 coding DNA: TGTGCCAGCAGCCGGACGGAGGAAAAACTGTTTTTT.

The V call is TRBV13, the J call TRBJ2-1; D not resolved. V lost 5 bases and J 8 bases, leaving 13 bases between the germline ends. CDR1 PRHDT and CDR2 FYEKMQ come from the germline V gene (reference sequence). CDR3 size: 13 residues. The CDR3 DNA follows: TGTGCCAGCAGCCCCCGGAGTCAGGATGAGCAGTTCTTC. Residues: CASSPRSQDEQFF.

The chain has TRBV11-2 and TRBJ2-1; D remains unclear. The CDR3 is made up of 16 amino acids. Germline V gene sequence: CDR1 SGHAT, CDR2 FQNNGV. V was shortened by 2 bases and J by 0 bases, with 11 bases between the two germline ends. CDR3 bases: TGTGCCAGCAGCTTACCGGCCGCGAGCTCCTACAATGAGCAGTTCTTC. Its translation: CASSLPAASSYNEQFF.

V gene TRBV29-1 combines with J gene TRBJ1-2, with 10 bases fitting TRBD1. V lost 5 bases and J lost 4; bases outside the gene matches: 1. Looked up from germline, CDR1 is SQVTM and CDR2 is ANQGSEA. The CDR3 sequence is 12 residues long. The CDR3 region has the DNA TGCAGCGTTCGGACAGGGGGCTATGGCTACACCTTC. Translated, it gives CSVRTGGYGYTF.

The V call is TRBV29-1, the J call TRBJ1-5, with 11 bases aligning to TRBD1. With V trimmed by 6 bases and J by 6 bases, 7 bases remained unmatched. The CDR3 sequence is 14 residues long. CDR1 is SQVTM and CDR2 is ANQGSEA in the germline V gene. CDR3 nucleotides: TGCAGCGTCGCCTCCGGGACAGGGGGTCAGCCCCAGCATTTT. Encoded protein: CSVASGTGGQPQHF.

The chain carries TRBV20-1 and TRBJ1-1; D not resolved. In germline, CDR1 is DFQATT, CDR2 SNEGSKA (reference sequence). The V end lost 4 bases, the J end lost 5 bases, and 11 bases lay between the germline ends. This CDR3 contains 12 residues. CDR3 protein: CSAKGEATEAFF. Here the CDR3 DNA reads TGCAGTGCTAAAGGTGAGGCGACTGAAGCTTTCTTT.

This clonotype showed up just a few times. The rearrangement uses TRBV14 and TRBJ1-1; 9 nucleotides agree with TRBD1. The CDR3 covers 14 residues. Germline V gene data show CDR1 as SGHDN and CDR2 as FVKESK. The ends lost 6 bases at V and 4 bases at J; junction bases unmatched: 6. CDR3 protein: CASSQQGAGTEAFF. In DNA form, the CDR3 reads TGTGCCAGCAGTCAACAGGGGGCAGGCACTGAAGCTTTCTTT. The complete variable domain, with remaining parts taken from reference TRBV14 and TRBJ1-1, reads EAGVTQFPSHSVIEKGQTVTLRCDPISGHDNLYWYRRVMGKEIKFLLHFVKESKQDESGMPNNRFLAERTGGTYSTLKVQPAELEDSGVYFCASSQQGAGTEAFFGQGTRLTVV.

This rearrangement joins TRBV19 to TRBJ1-1; D remains ambiguous. This CDR3 comprises 14 residues. Deletions cut 7 bases from V and 1 base from J, with 13 bases between. Germline V CDR1 and CDR2: LNHDA, SQIVND (reference sequence). CDR3 sequence reads: CASTPGLQNTEAFF. In DNA form, the CDR3 reads TGTGCCAGTACCCCAGGACTCCAGAACACTGAAGCTTTCTTT.

The chain has TRBV12-3 or TRBV12-4 and TRBJ2-3, with TRBD1 as a possible D gene (6 bases). Trimming took 6 bases from V and 8 from J, leaving 18 bases between them. CDR3 length: 14 amino acids. The CDR3 here is CASSGQYPFGTQYF. The CDR3 nucleotides are TGTGCCAGCAGCGGACAGTACCCGTTTGGTACGCAGTATTTT.

The J gene is TRBJ2-7, the V gene TRBV3-1; no clear D gene. From germline, CDR1 is LGHDT and CDR2 YNNKEL (reference sequence). V was shortened by 0 bases and J by 0 bases, with 6 bases between the two germline ends. The CDR3 sequence is 14 residues long. The CDR3 here is CASSQDPASYEQYF. The DNA for the CDR3 is TGTGCCAGCAGCCAAGATCCGGCCTCCTACGAGCAGTACTTC.

The chain couples TRBV19 to TRBJ2-2, with 7 bases aligning to TRBD2. Looked up from germline, CDR1 is LNHDA and CDR2 is SQIVND (reference sequence). V shed 6 bases, J shed 2 bases, and the junction held 9 bases outside the gene matches. This CDR3 contains 16 residues. In DNA form, the CDR3 reads TGTGCCAGTAGGCAAGCGGGGAGCAAAAACACCGGGGAGCTGTTTTTT. Translation: CASRQAGSKNTGELFF.